This T cell receptor beta chain derives from a study of blood T cells in healthy people across ages. The sample holds a few counts of this clonotype. The CDR3 has 14 amino acids. Trimming stripped 2 bases from V and 1 base from J, with 8 bases between. Per germline, CDR1 MNHNY and CDR2 SVGAGI (reference sequence). Then a second PCR, running about 6 to 11 cycles, was carried out with a sample-barcoded 5' primer and a J-beta primer mix. TCRdb reprocessed the 5' RACE reads with MiXCR, giving one entry per CDR3 protein. The sample lists about 800,000 distinct CDR3 sequences, approximately 25% occurring once. The data also belong to a second study, concerning T cells of mothers and their children. That report adds: Researchers put all of the extracted RNA into cDNA synthesis, using approximately 1.5 ug per 15 ul.

This chain links TRBV6-6 with TRBJ2-5; the D gene could be TRBD1 or TRBD2 (6 bases each). The specimen sequenced was blood. The clonotype comes from a boy younger than 18 in good health. CDR3 nucleotide sequence: TGTGCCAGCAGTTACGAGGGGGGCCAAGAGACCCAGTACTTC. This gives the protein CASSYEGGQETQYF.